A single T cell receptor (beta chain) is shown here with its context. This sample was taken from a study of blood T cell repertoires in COVID-19. Study-wide background: Donors in the United States, Italy and Spain gave samples during acute or convalescent COVID-19. Sources were T cells, B-cell-depleted T cells, or PBMCs; the material itself was cDNA or gDNA.

Deletions cut 1 base from V and 4 bases from J, with 4 bases between. Looked up from germline, CDR1 is SEHNR and CDR2 is FQNEAQ (reference sequence). The CDR3 loop spans 12 amino acids. As originally analysed: Reference gene primer amplification gave estimated nucleated cell counts. Sequencing used immunoSEQ multiplex PCR; TCRdb keeps in-frame clones, though not all of them. V and J calls plus clone size are reproduced from that table; the DNA served to infer D and trimming. This sample yields around 200,000 clones, of which 70% to 90% are seen a single time; 9.5% to 15% belongs to the top ten. The sequenced sample was peripheral blood. This sequence joins TRBV7-9 and TRBJ2-5; no clear D gene. The sequence was obtained from a woman between 18 and 29 years old who had recovered from COVID-19. In DNA form, the CDR3 reads TGTGCCAGCAGCTTAGTATCAGAGACCCAGTACTTC. Translation gives CASSLVSETQYF. Combining the CDR3 with reference TRBV7-9 and TRBJ2-5 gives the whole variable domain DTGVSQNPRHKITKRGQNVTFRCDPISEHNRLYWYRQTLGQGPEFLTYFQNEAQLEKSRLLSDRFSAERPKGSFSTLEIQRTEQGDSAMYLCASSLVSETQYFGPGTRLLVL.